The 16 T cell receptor beta chains presented below share a single source sample, sequenced in a study of OX40 agonist ivuxolimab in advanced cancers. Assay used: immunoSEQ multiplex PCR; TCRdb lists only in-frame clones, some missing. This table holds around 22,000 clones, roughly 81% found once. The material was CD4+ or CD8+ T cells sorted from blood, obtained in a trial of the OX40 agonist ivuxolimab. Source of these receptors: an adult with an advanced solid tumor such as melanoma, head and neck, liver or kidney cancer.

This clone is a singleton in its sample. The V call is TRBV2, the J call TRBJ2-7; TRBD1 might be the D (5 bases). V lost 1 base and J lost 6, with 16 bases in between. The CDR3 is 15 residues long. CDR1 is SNHLY and CDR2 is FYNNEI in the germline V gene. CDR3 nucleotides: TGTGCCAGCAGTGAAGTTCGGCAGGGTGCCATCGAGCAGTACTTC. This encodes CASSEVRQGAIEQYF.

V and J are TRBV7-9 and TRBJ2-3, with a tentative D call TRBD2 (5 bases). V shed 1 base and J shed 3 bases, with 11 bases lying between them. This CDR3 comprises 15 residues. Germline V CDR1 and CDR2: SEHNR, FQNEAQ (reference sequence). Here the CDR3 DNA reads TGTGCCAGCAGCTTAGTAACAGCGGCAACAGATACGCAGTATTTT. It translates to CASSLVTAATDTQYF.

Concerning this clone: The germline gene is not matched at one end of the junction; a read error may be the cause. Other nucleotide sequences from this sample produce the same CDR3. The chain joins TRBV27 to TRBJ2-2, with a weak D call TRBD2 (6 bases). Looked up from germline, CDR1 is MNHEY and CDR2 is SMNVEV (reference sequence). This CDR3 region has 17 residues. The CDR3 protein is CASSSNTGGLNTGELFF. DNA for the CDR3: TGTGCCAGCAGTTCCAATACAGGAGGACTAAACACCGGGGAACTGTTTTTT.

This chain joins TRBV11-2 and TRBJ2-5; 8 nucleotides match TRBD2. The CDR3 has 17 amino acids. With 4 bases clipped from V and 5 bases from J, the junction kept 15 bases outside the gene matches. CDR1 SGHAT and CDR2 FQNNGV come from the germline V gene. CDR3 residues: CASSSPGEAGVGETQYF. CDR3 coding DNA: TGTGCCAGCAGCTCCCCCGGTGAAGCGGGGGTGGGGGAGACCCAGTACTTC.

The chain has TRBV10-3 and TRBJ2-7; 8 positions match TRBD2. Germline lookup yields CDR1 ENHRY and CDR2 SYGVKD. The CDR3 consists of 14 residues. V dropped 8 bases and J dropped 3; count of bases not matched to a gene: 9. The CDR3 nucleotides are TGTGCCATCCGCCCGAGGGCGGGAGGCTACGAGCAGTACTTC. Its translation is CAIRPRAGGYEQYF.

The chain is built from TRBV27 and TRBJ2-7, with D possibly being TRBD2 (6 bases). Trimming took off 0 bases at V and 2 bases at J, with 17 bases between the two ends. Germline V gene data show CDR1 as MNHEY and CDR2 as SMNVEV (reference sequence). CDR3 length: 17 residues. The CDR3, as DNA: TGTGCCAGCAGTTTATCCTATGTAGTGGGAGGAACCTACGAGCAGTACTTC. Amino acids: CASSLSYVVGGTYEQYF.

This sequence joins TRBV13 and TRBJ2-7; TRBD1 aligns across 7 bases. Per the germline V gene, CDR1 is PRHDT and CDR2 is FYEKMQ (reference sequence). The CDR3 is 14 amino acids. With V trimmed by 5 bases and J by 2 bases, 6 bases remained unmatched. The DNA of the CDR3 is TGTGCCAGCAGCCCACAGGGGACCCCCTACGAGCAGTACTTC. Its translation is CASSPQGTPYEQYF.

The chain combines TRBV5-6 with TRBJ2-7; no clear D gene. CDR1 is SGHDT, CDR2 YYEEEE, per germline. V dropped 1 base and J dropped 3 bases, with 14 bases sitting between them. The CDR3 contains 15 residues. The CDR3 DNA is TGTGCCAGCAGCTTGAGGGTAGGAGACATCTACGAGCAGTACTTC. Translation: CASSLRVGDIYEQYF.

CDR3 nucleotide sequence: TGCGCCAGCAGCTTGGCCGGCACCTGGGATCAGCCCCAGCATTTT. Its protein product is CASSLAGTWDQPQHF. J is TRBJ1-5 and V is TRBV5-1; no clear D. This CDR3 comprises 15 residues. The ends were cut back, 0 bases at V and 5 bases at J, with 12 bases in the middle. CDR1 and CDR2 (germline): SGHRS, YFSETQ.

As for this clone: This sample also contains other DNA sequences that code for the same CDR3. The chain is built from TRBV5-6 and TRBJ2-3; TRBD2 is a possible D gene (6 bases). CDR1 and CDR2 (germline): SGHDT, YYEEEE. Trimming stripped 2 bases from V and 1 base from J, with 8 bases between. The CDR3 totals 14 residues. The CDR3 nucleotides are TGTGCCAGCAGCTTCGGGGGAGGCACAGATACGCAGTATTTT. Encoded protein: CASSFGGGTDTQYF.

As concerns this clone: The sample carries other DNA sequences with the same CDR3. The rearrangement links TRBV5-6 to TRBJ2-3, with D possibly matching TRBD2 (6 bases). This CDR3 has 14 amino acids. Trimming stripped 2 bases from V and 1 base from J, with 8 bases between. Germline CDR1 is SGHDT and CDR2 is YYEEEE. DNA for the CDR3: TGTGCCAGCAGCTTCGGCGGGGGCACAGATACGCAGTATTTT. As protein: CASSFGGGTDTQYF.

On this clone: Other DNA sequences in this specimen translate into the identical CDR3. For the CDR3, the DNA is TGTGCCAGCAGGGGCGGTGAAAAACTGTTTTTT. Translating it yields CASRGGEKLFF. J is TRBJ1-4 and V is TRBV2; D not resolved. This CDR3 has 11 amino acids. With 6 bases removed from V and 7 bases from J, the gap between germline ends came to 6 bases. Germline CDR1 SNHLY, CDR2 FYNNEI.

The J gene is TRBJ2-7, the V gene TRBV7-9; D unresolved. The CDR3 loop spans 12 amino acids. Germline V gives CDR1 SEHNR, CDR2 FQNEAQ (reference sequence). The V and J ends lost 5 bases and 0 bases respectively, with 5 bases between them. CDR3 coding DNA: TGTGCCAGCAGCCCGAGCTCCTACGAGCAGTACTTC. This gives the protein CASSPSSYEQYF.

V and J are TRBV15 and TRBJ1-5; no clear D. Germline CDR1 and CDR2: LNHNV and YYDKDF (reference sequence). The CDR3 loop spans 14 amino acids. Trimming pared 0 bases from V and 2 bases from J, leaving 5 bases between. The CDR3 here is CATSRDLGNQPQHF. In DNA form, the CDR3 reads TGTGCCACCAGCAGAGATCTTGGCAATCAGCCCCAGCATTTT.

The J gene is TRBJ2-3, the V gene TRBV11-3; 14 nucleotides agree with TRBD2. Unmatched junction bases numbered 5, after V lost 4 bases and J lost 2 bases. CDR1 is SGHNT, CDR2 YENEEA, per germline. The CDR3 extends over 17 amino acids. CDR3 in DNA: TGTGCCAGCAGCTACGGACTAGCGGGGGGTTTCACAGATACGCAGTATTTT. It codes for CASSYGLAGGFTDTQYF.

This clone was counted between two and nine times. The CDR3 sequence is CASTGGSSYEQYF. CDR3 DNA: TGCGCCAGCACGGGAGGAAGTAGTTACGAGCAGTACTTC. The chain carries TRBV10-2 and TRBJ2-7, with 7 nucleotides matching TRBD2. The length of the CDR3 is 13 residues. Looked up from germline, CDR1 is WSHSY and CDR2 is SAAADI. After removal of 7 bases from V and 4 bases from J, the junction contained 7 bases not matched to a gene.